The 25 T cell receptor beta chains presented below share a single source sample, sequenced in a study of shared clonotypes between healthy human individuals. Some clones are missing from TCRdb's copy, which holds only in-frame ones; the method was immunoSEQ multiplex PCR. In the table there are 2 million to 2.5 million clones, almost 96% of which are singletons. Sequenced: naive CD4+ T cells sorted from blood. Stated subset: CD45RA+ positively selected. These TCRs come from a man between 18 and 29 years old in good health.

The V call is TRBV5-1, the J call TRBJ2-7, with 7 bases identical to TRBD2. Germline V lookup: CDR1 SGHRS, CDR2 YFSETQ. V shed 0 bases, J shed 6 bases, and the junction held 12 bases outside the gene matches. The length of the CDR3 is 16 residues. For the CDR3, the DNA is TGCGCCAGCAGCTTGGTCGGCAGCGGGGCCCCCCGCGAGCAGTACTTC. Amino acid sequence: CASSLVGSGAPREQYF.

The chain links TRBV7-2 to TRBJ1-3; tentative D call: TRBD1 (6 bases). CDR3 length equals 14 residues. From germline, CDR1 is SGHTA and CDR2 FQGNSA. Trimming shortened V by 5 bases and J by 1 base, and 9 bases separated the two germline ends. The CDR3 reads CASSPQGSGNTIYF. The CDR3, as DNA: TGTGCCAGCAGCCCACAGGGATCTGGAAACACCATATATTTT. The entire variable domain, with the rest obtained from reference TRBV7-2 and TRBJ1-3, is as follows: GAGVSQSPSNKVTEKGKDVELRCDPISGHTALYWYRQSLGQGLEFLIYFQGNSAPDKSGLPSDRFSAERTGGSVSTLTIQRTQQEDSAVYLCASSPQGSGNTIYFGEGSWLTVV.

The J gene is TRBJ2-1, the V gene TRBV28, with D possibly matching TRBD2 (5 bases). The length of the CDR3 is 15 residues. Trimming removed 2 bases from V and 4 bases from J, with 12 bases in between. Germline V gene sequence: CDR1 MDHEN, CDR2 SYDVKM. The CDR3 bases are TGTGCCAGCAGTTTAACCCCTAGCACTTACAATGAGCAGTTCTTC. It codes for CASSLTPSTYNEQFF.

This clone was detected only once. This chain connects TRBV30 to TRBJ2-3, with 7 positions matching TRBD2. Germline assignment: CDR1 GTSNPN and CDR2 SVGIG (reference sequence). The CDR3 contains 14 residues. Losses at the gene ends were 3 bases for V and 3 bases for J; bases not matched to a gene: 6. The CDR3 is CAWRAGRGTDTQYF. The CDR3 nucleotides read TGTGCCTGGAGAGCGGGGCGGGGTACAGATACGCAGTATTTT. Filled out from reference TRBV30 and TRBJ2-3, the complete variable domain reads SQTIHQWPATLVQPVGSPLSLECTVEGTSNPNLYWYRQAAGRGLQLLFYSVGIGQISSEVPQNLSASRPQDRQFILSSKKLLLSDSGFYLCAWRAGRGTDTQYFGPGTRLTVL.

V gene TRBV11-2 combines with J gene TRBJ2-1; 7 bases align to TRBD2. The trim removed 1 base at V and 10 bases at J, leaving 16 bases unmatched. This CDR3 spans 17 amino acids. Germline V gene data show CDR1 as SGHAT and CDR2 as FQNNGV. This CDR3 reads CASSLVRTSGIPLEQFF. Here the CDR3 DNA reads TGTGCCAGCAGCTTAGTTAGGACCAGCGGGATTCCCTTGGAGCAGTTCTTC.

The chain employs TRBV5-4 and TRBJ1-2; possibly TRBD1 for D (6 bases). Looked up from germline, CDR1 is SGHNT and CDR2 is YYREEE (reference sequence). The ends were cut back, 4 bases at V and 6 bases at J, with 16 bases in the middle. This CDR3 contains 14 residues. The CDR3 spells CASSRGAGDDGYTF. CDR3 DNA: TGTGCCAGCAGCCGGGGTGCAGGGGATGATGGCTACACCTTC.

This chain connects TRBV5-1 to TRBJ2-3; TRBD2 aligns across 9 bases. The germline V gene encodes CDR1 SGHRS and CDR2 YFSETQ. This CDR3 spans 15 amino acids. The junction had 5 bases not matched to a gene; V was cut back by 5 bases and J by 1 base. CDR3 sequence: CASSSSGARTDTQYF. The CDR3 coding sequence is TGCGCCAGCAGTTCTAGCGGGGCTCGCACAGATACGCAGTATTTT.

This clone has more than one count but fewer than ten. The CDR3 bases are TGTGCCAGCAGTTTAAGGGGCCTGGGTGAAAAACTGTTTTTT. Protein product: CASSLRGLGEKLFF. This sequence joins TRBV6-1 and TRBJ1-4; D is perhaps TRBD1 (5 bases). This CDR3 comprises 14 residues. The germline CDR1 and CDR2 sequences are MNHNS and SASEGT. The V end lost 5 bases, the J end lost 7 bases, and 14 bases lay between the germline ends.

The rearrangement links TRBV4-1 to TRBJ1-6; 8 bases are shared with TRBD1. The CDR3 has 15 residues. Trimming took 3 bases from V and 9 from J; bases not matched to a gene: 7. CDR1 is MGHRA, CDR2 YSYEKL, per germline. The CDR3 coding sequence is TGCGCCAGCAGCCAGCAGGGGGCCCGTGGTTCACCCCTCCACTTT. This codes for CASSQQGARGSPLHF.

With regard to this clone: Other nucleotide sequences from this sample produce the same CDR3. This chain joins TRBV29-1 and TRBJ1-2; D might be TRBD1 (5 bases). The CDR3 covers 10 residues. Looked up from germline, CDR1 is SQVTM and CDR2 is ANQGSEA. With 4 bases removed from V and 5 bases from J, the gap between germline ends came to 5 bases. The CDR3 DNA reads TGCAGCGTTGGACAGTATGGCTACACCTTC. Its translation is CSVGQYGYTF.

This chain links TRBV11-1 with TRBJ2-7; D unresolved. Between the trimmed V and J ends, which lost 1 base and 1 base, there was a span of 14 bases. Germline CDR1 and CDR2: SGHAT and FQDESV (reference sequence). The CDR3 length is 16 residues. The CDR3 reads CASSLGLDFPSYEQYF. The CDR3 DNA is TGTGCCAGCAGCTTAGGATTGGATTTCCCTTCCTACGAGCAGTACTTC.

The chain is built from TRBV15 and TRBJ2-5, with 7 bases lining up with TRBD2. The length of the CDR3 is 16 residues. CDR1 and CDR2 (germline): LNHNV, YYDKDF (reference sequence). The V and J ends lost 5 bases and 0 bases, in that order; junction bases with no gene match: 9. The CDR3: CATSPRPGRYQETQYF. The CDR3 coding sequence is TGTGCCACCAGCCCCCGCCCCGGGAGGTACCAAGAGACCCAGTACTTC.

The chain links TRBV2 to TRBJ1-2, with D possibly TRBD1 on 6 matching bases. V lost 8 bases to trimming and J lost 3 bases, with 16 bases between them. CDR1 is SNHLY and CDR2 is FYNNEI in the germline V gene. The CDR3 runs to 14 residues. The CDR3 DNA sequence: TGTGCCAGCGCTGGGGGGCTAAGGTACTATGGCTACACCTTC. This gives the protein CASAGGLRYYGYTF.

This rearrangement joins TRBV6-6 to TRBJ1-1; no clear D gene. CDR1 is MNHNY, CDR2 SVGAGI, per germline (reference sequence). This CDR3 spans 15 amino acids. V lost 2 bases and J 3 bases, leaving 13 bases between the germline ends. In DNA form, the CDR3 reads TGTGCCAGCAGTTACCGTGTCCGATACGACACTGAAGCTTTCTTT. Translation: CASSYRVRYDTEAFF.

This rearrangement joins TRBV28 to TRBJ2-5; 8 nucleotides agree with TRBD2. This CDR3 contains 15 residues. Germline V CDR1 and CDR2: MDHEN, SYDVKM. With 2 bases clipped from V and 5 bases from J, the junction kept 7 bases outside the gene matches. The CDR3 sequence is CASSLAGGGLETQYF. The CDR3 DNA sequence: TGTGCCAGCAGTTTAGCGGGAGGAGGTCTGGAGACCCAGTACTTC.

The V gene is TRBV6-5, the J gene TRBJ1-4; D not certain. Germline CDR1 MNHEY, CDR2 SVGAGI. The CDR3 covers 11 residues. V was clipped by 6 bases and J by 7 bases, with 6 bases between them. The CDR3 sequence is CASSHGEKLFF. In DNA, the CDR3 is TGTGCCAGCAGCCACGGTGAAAAACTGTTTTTT.

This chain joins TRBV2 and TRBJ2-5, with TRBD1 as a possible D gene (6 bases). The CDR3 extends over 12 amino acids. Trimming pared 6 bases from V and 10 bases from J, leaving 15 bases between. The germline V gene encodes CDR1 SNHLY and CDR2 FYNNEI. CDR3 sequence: CASRGYREGQYF. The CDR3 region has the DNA TGTGCCAGCAGGGGCTACAGGGAAGGCCAGTACTTC.

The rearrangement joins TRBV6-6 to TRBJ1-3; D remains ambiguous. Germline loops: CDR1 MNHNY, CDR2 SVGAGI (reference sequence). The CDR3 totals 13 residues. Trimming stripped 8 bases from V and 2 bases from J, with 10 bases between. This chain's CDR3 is CASPDVAGNTIYF. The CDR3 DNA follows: TGTGCCAGCCCGGACGTAGCTGGAAACACCATATATTTT.

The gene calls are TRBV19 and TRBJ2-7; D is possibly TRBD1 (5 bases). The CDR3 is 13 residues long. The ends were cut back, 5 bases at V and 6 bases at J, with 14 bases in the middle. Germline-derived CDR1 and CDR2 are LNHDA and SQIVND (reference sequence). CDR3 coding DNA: TGTGCCAGTAGTTCATCGGCCAGGGCCGAGCAGTACTTC. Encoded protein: CASSSSARAEQYF.

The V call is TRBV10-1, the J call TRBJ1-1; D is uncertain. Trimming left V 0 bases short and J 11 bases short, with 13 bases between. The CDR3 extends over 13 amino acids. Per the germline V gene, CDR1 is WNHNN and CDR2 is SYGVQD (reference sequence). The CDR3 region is CASSESGTFAAFF. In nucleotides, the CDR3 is TGCGCCAGCAGTGAGTCGGGAACCTTTGCGGCTTTCTTT.

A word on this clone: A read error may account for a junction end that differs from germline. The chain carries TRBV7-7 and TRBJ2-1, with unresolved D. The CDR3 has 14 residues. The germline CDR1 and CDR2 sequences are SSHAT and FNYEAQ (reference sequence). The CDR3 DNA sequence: TGTGCTAGCAGCTTGGACGGGCAGCGAGATGAGCAGTTCTTC. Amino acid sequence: CASSLDGQRDEQFF.

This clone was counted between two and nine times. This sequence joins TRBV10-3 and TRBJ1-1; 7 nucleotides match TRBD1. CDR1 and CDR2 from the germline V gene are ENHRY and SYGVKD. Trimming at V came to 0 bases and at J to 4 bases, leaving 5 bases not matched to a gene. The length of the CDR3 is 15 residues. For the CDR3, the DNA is TGTGCCATCAGTGAGTCGACAGGGCCCGCCACTGAAGCTTTCTTT. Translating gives CAISESTGPATEAFF.

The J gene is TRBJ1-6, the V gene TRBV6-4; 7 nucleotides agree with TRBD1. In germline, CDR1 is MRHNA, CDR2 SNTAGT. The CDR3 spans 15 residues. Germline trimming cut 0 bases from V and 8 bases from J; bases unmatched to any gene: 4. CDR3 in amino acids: CASSDSGQVYSPLHF. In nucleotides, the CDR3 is TGTGCCAGCAGTGACTCAGGACAGGTATATTCACCCCTCCACTTT.

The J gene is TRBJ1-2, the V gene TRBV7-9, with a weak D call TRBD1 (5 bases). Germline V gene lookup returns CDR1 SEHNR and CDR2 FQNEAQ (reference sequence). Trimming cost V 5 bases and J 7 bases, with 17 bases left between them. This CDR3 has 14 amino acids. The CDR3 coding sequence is TGTGCCAGCAGCCCCGGGACCCCGGTTGGTGGCTACACCTTC. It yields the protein CASSPGTPVGGYTF.

CDR3 in amino acids: CASMEHRFKETQYF. The CDR3 DNA sequence: TGTGCCAGCATGGAACACAGGTTTAAAGAGACCCAGTACTTC. The V call is TRBV27, the J call TRBJ2-5; a weak D match, TRBD1 (5 bases). V was shortened by 7 bases and J by 3 bases, with 15 bases between the two germline ends. Germline V gene lookup returns CDR1 MNHEY and CDR2 SMNVEV (reference sequence). The CDR3 covers 14 residues.